These T cell receptor beta chains were read from a single sample in a study of CD8 T cells in Susac syndrome. TCRdb independently ran MiXCR on the immunoSEQ multiplex PCR reads; one entry per CDR3 protein. Among roughly 200,000 distinct CDR3 sequences, 95% were seen once, and the ten largest hold approximately 0.094%. Sequenced input: CD4+ T cells from PBMCs. These TCRs come from a human donor in good health. Each CDR3 is given with its conserved first and last residue. The D gene is left open where the match is weak. Size values are once, few and many counts, or a class for expanded clones, and some rows have none.

size,J,V,D,CDR3,DNA
once,TRBJ2-5,TRBV29-1,TRBD2,CSVGLAGSQETQYF,TGCAGCGTTGGACTAGCGGGGAGCCAAGAGACCCAGTACTTC
NA,TRBJ2-3,TRBV7-9,NA,CASSLNREDTQYF,TGTGCCAGCAGCTTAAACAGGGAAGATACGCAGTATTTT
NA,TRBJ2-5,TRBV3-1,TRBD2,CASSHRLASLSETQYF,TGTGCCAGCAGCCATAGACTAGCGAGCTTGTCAGAGACCCAGTACTTC
NA,TRBJ2-6,TRBV24-1,NA,CATSDFGRPGANVLTF,TGTGCCACCAGTGATTTCGGCAGACCTGGGGCCAACGTCCTGACTTTC
NA,TRBJ2-4,TRBV28,TRBD1,CASTRTGLAKNIQYF,TGTGCCAGCACCCGGACAGGGTTAGCCAAAAACATTCAGTACTTC
NA,TRBJ2-3,TRBV5-1,NA,CASSLGGPDTQYF,TGTGCCAGCAGCCTCGGGGGCCCAGACACGCAGTATTTT
NA,TRBJ2-3,TRBV3-1,NA,CASSQPEAGARADTQYF,TGTGCCAGCAGCCAACCGGAGGCGGGGGCCAGGGCAGATACGCAGTATTTT
NA,TRBJ2-4,TRBV3-1,NA,CASSQPYRAPSKGAKNIQYF,TGTGCCAGCAGTCAACCGTACCGGGCACCCTCAAAGGGAGCCAAAAACATTCAGTACTTC
NA,TRBJ2-1,TRBV28,NA,CASRGPSLGEQFF,TGTGCCAGCAGAGGTCCTAGTTTAGGTGAGCAGTTCTTC
once,TRBJ1-5,TRBV29-1,TRBD1,CSVGDRGGKPQHF,TGCAGCGTTGGGGACAGGGGTGGTAAGCCCCAGCATTTT
NA,TRBJ2-5,TRBV13,TRBD2,CASSFERGTQYF,TGTGCCAGCAGCTTCGAGCGGGGGACCCAGTACTTC
NA,TRBJ2-3,TRBV7-9,NA,CASSFRQAADTQYF,TGTGCCAGCAGCTTTCGACAGGCGGCAGATACGCAGTATTTT
NA,TRBJ1-6,TRBV7-2,NA,CASSLVEGDSPLHF,TGTGCCAGCAGCTTAGTCGAGGGGGATTCACCCCTCCACTTT
NA,TRBJ1-5,TRBV3-1,NA,CASRQGNQPQHF,TGTGCCAGCAGGCAGGGAAACCAGCCCCAGCATTTT
NA,TRBJ2-7,TRBV6-6,TRBD1,CASSRDRVNEQYF,TGTGCCAGCAGTCGAGACAGGGTAAACGAGCAGTACTTC
once,TRBJ1-1,TRBV27,NA,CASSSWGKNTEAFF,TGTGCCAGCAGTTCCTGGGGGAAGAACACTGAAGCTTTCTTT
NA,TRBJ2-1,TRBV13,TRBD2,CASSLYLAGGRYEQFF,TGTGCCAGCAGCCTTTACCTAGCGGGAGGGAGGTATGAGCAGTTCTTC
NA,TRBJ2-1,TRBV3-1,TRBD2,CASSQPGLAGENLFF,TGTGCCAGCAGCCAACCGGGACTAGCGGGAGAAAATTTGTTCTTC
NA,TRBJ2-7,TRBV5-1,NA,CASSPTRASGRYEQYF,TGCGCCAGCAGCCCCACCCGGGCTTCGGGAAGGTACGAGCAGTACTTC
NA,TRBJ1-5,TRBV29-1,NA,CSVEEGAGNQPQHF,TGCAGCGTTGAAGAGGGGGCAGGGAATCAGCCCCAGCATTTT
NA,TRBJ2-2,TRBV7-9,NA,CASSFGRAGGELFF,TGTGCCAGCAGCTTCGGCAGGGCGGGCGGGGAGCTGTTTTTT
NA,TRBJ2-5,TRBV6-2/TRBV6-3,NA,CASSYGLETQYF,TGTGCCAGCAGTTACGGGTTGGAGACCCAGTACTTC
NA,TRBJ2-5,TRBV9,NA,CASSVRAGQETQYF,TGTGCCAGCAGCGTACGGGCAGGACAAGAGACCCAGTACTTC
few,TRBJ1-2,TRBV3-1,NA,CASSPGLGYGYTF,TGTGCCAGCAGCCCCGGCCTGGGGTATGGCTACACCTTC
NA,TRBJ1-5,TRBV20-1,NA,CSASAGEVQPQHF,TGCAGTGCTAGTGCTGGAGAGGTTCAGCCCCAGCATTTT
few,TRBJ2-3,TRBV18,TRBD1,CASSRTGGTDTQYF,TGTGCCAGCTCACGGACAGGGGGCACAGATACGCAGTATTTT
NA,TRBJ2-5,TRBV6-5,NA,CASSEWGEQETQYF,TGTGCCAGCAGTGAATGGGGGGAGCAAGAGACCCAGTACTTC
NA,TRBJ2-5,TRBV20-1,NA,CSVGVKAETQYF,TGCAGTGTTGGGGTAAAAGCAGAGACCCAGTACTTC
NA,TRBJ1-4,TRBV29-1,TRBD1,CSAQGTGEEKLFF,TGCAGCGCCCAGGGTACAGGGGAGGAAAAACTGTTTTTT
NA,TRBJ1-2,TRBV20-1,TRBD1,CSATPGGGGYTF,TGCAGTGCTACCCCAGGGGGAGGTGGCTACACCTTC
NA,TRBJ1-1,TRBV5-4,TRBD1,CASSRAQGVNTEAFF,TGTGCCAGCAGCCGAGCCCAGGGGGTGAACACTGAAGCTTTCTTT
once,TRBJ2-6,TRBV3-1,NA,CASSTQREFPPLSGANVLTF,TGTGCCAGCAGCACCCAGCGTGAGTTCCCCCCTCTCTCTGGGGCCAACGTCCTGACTTTC
NA,TRBJ2-3,TRBV2,NA,CASSRLLRTDTQYF,TGTGCCAGCAGCCGACTTCTTCGCACAGATACGCAGTATTTT
once,TRBJ2-2,TRBV30,NA,CAWEPGGRTGELFF,TGTGCCTGGGAGCCAGGAGGGCGGACCGGGGAGCTGTTTTTT
NA,TRBJ2-7,TRBV7-2,TRBD1,CASRLPGQGPYEQYF,TGTGCCAGCAGGTTACCGGGACAGGGACCTTACGAGCAGTACTTC
NA,TRBJ1-1,TRBV6-5,NA,CAISRSAQNTEAFF,TGTGCCATCTCACGGTCGGCTCAGAACACTGAAGCTTTCTTT
NA,TRBJ1-2,TRBV9,NA,CASSVEGYGYTF,TGTGCCAGCAGCGTAGAGGGGTATGGCTACACCTTC
NA,TRBJ2-3,TRBV20-1,NA,CSAGRAEGQGGTDTQYF,TGCAGTGCGGGACGGGCTGAGGGGCAGGGCGGGACAGATACGCAGTATTTT
once,TRBJ2-4,TRBV18,TRBD2,CASSPPDGLAGGNIQYF,TGTGCCAGCTCACCACCGGACGGACTAGCGGGGGGAAACATTCAGTACTTC
NA,TRBJ1-6,TRBV20-1,TRBD1,CSAPHRGDSPLHF,TGCAGTGCTCCACACAGGGGCGATTCACCCCTCCACTTT
NA,TRBJ1-5,TRBV20-1,TRBD1,CSAPEGGTGAWGNQPQHF,TGCAGTGCCCCTGAGGGTGGGACAGGGGCGTGGGGCAATCAGCCCCAGCATTTT
NA,TRBJ2-2,TRBV15,NA,CATSRVRQGTGELFF,TGTGCCACCAGCAGAGTACGGCAGGGGACCGGGGAGCTGTTTTTT
NA,TRBJ2-7,TRBV5-4,TRBD2,CASSWTSGSYEQYF,TGTGCCAGCAGCTGGACTAGCGGATCCTACGAGCAGTACTTC
NA,TRBJ2-5,TRBV2,TRBD2,CASSELSQREGETQYF,TGTGCCAGCAGTGAACTCAGCCAGCGGGAAGGAGAGACCCAGTACTTC
NA,TRBJ2-1,TRBV30,TRBD2,CAWAEGLAGFNEQFF,TGTGCCTGGGCCGAGGGGCTAGCGGGATTCAATGAGCAGTTCTTC
NA,TRBJ2-1,TRBV20-1,TRBD2,CSARAGGDEQFF,TGCAGTGCTAGGGCGGGGGGTGATGAGCAGTTCTTC
NA,TRBJ2-1,TRBV12-3/TRBV12-4,NA,CASGLRDEQFF,TGTGCCAGCGGCCTGCGGGATGAGCAGTTCTTC
NA,TRBJ1-2,TRBV14,TRBD1,CASSPRVAGGRQGYTF,TGTGCCAGCAGCCCCCGTGTCGCAGGGGGAAGGCAAGGCTACACCTTC
NA,TRBJ1-4,TRBV29-1,NA,CSVISGAEEKLFF,TGCAGCGTTATCTCGGGGGCTGAGGAAAAACTGTTTTTT
NA,TRBJ2-1,TRBV7-2,NA,CASSPPGVSYNEQFF,TGTGCCAGCAGCCCGCCAGGGGTATCCTACAATGAGCAGTTCTTC
NA,TRBJ1-6,TRBV6-5,NA,CASSLTGNSPLHF,TGTGCCAGCAGTCTAACAGGGAATTCACCCCTCCACTTT
NA,TRBJ1-5,TRBV29-1,TRBD1,CSVAQGDQPQHF,TGCAGCGTTGCTCAGGGGGATCAGCCCCAGCATTTT
NA,TRBJ1-5,TRBV23-1,NA,CASSQSGDPNQPQHF,TGCGCCAGCAGTCAATCGGGGGACCCCAATCAGCCCCAGCATTTT